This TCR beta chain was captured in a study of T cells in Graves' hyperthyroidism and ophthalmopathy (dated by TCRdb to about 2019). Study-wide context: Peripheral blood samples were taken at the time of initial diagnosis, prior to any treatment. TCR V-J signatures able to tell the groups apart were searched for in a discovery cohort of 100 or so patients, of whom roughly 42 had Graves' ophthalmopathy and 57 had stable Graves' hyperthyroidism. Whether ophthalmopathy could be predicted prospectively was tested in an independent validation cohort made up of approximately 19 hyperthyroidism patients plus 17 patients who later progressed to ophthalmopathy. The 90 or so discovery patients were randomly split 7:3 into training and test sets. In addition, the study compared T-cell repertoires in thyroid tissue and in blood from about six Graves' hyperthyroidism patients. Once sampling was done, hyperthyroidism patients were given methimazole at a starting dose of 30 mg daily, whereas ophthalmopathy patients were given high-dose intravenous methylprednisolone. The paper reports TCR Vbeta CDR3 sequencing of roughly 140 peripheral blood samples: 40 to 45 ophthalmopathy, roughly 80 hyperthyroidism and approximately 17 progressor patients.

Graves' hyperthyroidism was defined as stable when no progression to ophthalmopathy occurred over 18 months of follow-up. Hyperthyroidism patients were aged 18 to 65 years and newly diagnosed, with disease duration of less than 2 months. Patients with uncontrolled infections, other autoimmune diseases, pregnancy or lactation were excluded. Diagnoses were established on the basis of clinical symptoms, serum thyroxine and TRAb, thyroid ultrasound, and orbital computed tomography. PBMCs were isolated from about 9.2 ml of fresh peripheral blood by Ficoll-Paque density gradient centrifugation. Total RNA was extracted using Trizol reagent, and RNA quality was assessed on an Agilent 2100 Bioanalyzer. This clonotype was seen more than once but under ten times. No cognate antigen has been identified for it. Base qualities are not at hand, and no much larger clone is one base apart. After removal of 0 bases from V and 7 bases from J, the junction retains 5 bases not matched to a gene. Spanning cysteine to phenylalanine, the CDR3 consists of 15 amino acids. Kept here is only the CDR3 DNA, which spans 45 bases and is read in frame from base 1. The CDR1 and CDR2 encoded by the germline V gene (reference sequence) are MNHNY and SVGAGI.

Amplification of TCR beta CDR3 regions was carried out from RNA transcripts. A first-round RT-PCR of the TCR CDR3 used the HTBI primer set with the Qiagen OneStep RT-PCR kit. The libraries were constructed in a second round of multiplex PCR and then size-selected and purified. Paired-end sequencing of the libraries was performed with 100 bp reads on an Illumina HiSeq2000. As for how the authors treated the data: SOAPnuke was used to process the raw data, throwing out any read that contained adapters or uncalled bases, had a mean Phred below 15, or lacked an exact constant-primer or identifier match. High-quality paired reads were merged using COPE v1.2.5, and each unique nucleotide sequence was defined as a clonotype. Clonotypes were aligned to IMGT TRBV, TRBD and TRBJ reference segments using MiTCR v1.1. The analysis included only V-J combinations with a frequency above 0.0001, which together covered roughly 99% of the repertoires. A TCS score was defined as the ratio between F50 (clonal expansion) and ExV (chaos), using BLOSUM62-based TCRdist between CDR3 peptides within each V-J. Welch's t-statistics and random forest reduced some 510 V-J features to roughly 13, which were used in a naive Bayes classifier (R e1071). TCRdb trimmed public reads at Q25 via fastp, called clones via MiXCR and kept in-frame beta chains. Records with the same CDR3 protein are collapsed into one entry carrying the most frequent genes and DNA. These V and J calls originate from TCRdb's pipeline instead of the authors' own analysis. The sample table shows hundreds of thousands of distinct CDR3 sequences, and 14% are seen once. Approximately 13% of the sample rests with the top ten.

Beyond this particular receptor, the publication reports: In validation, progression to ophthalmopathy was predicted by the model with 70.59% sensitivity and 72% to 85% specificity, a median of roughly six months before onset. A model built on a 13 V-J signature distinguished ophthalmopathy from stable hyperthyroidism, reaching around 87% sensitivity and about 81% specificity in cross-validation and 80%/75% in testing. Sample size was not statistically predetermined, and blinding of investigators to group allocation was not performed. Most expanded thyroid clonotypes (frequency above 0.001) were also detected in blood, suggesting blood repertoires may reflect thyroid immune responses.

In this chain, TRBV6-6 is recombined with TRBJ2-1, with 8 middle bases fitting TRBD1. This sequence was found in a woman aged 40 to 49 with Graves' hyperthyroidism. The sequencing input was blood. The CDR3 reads CASSYSSDRGNEQFF. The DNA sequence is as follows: TGTGCCAGCAGTTACTCCTCTGACAGGGGAAATGAGCAGTTCTTC.